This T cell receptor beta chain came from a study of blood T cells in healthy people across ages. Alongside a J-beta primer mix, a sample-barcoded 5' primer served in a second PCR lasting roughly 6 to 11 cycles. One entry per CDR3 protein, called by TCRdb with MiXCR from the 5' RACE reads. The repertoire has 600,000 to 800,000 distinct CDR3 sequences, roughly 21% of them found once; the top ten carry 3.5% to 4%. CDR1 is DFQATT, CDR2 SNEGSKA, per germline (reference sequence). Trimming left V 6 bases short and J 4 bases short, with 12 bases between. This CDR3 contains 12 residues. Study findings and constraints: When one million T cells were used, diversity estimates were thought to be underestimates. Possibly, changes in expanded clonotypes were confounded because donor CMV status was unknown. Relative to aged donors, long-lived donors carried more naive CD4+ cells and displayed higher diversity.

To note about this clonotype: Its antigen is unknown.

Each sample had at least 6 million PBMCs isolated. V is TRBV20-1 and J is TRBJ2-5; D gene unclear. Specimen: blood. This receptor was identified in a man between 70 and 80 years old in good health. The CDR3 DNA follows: TGCAGTGCCACTACGGACGGAGAGACCCAGTACTTC. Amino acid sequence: CSATTDGETQYF.